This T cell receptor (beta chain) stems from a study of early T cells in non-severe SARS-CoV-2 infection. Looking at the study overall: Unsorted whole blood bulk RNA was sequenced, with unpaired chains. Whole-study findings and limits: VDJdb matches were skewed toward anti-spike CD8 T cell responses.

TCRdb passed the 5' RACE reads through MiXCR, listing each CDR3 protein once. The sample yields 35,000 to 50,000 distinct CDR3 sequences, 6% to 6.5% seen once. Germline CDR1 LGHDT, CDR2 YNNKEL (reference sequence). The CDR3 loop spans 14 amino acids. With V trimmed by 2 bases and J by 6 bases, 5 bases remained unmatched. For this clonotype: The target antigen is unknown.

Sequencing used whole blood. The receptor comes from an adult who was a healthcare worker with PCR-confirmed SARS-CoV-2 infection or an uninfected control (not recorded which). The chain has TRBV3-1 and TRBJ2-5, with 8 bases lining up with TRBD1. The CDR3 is CASSQSDRGQTQYF. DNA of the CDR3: TGTGCCAGCAGCCAATCAGACAGGGGACAGACCCAGTACTTC.